This is a list of T cell receptor beta chains from one sample in a study of T cells in Graves' hyperthyroidism and ophthalmopathy. TCRdb reprocessed the multiplex PCR reads with MiXCR, giving one entry per CDR3 protein. The sample has 200,000 to 250,000 distinct CDR3 sequences; about 16% are singletons. What was sequenced was blood. All receptors come from a man aged 35 to 55 with Graves' hyperthyroidism. Both conserved end residues are part of each CDR3. Fields, in order: V gene, clone size, J gene, D gene, CDR3 protein, CDR3 DNA. D genes are given only for firm matches. Part of the rows lack a size; the others show once, few, many or a class for expanded clones.

TRBV3-1,many,TRBJ2-5,TRBD2,CASSQAASGGTRVAQYF,TGTGCCAGCAGCCAAGCGGCTAGCGGGGGGACCCGGGTCGCCCAGTACTTC
TRBV2,many,TRBJ2-5,NA,CASSRVPGETQYF,TGTGCCAGCAGCAGGGTCCCTGGGGAGACCCAGTACTTC
TRBV20-1,few,TRBJ2-7,NA,CSARGDQEYEQYF,TGCAGTGCTAGAGGGGACCAGGAATACGAGCAGTACTTC
TRBV7-8,NA,TRBJ2-2,TRBD2,CASSYGTSGSGELFF,TGTGCCAGCAGCTACGGGACTAGCGGGTCCGGGGAGCTGTTTTTT
TRBV24-1,NA,TRBJ2-2,TRBD1,CATSDNRGNTGELFF,TGTGCCACCAGTGATAACAGGGGGAACACCGGGGAGCTGTTTTTT
TRBV3-1,many,TRBJ1-5,NA,CASSRMDQGNQPQHF,TGTGCCAGCAGCCGCATGGACCAGGGCAATCAGCCCCAGCATTTT
TRBV9,few,TRBJ2-1,NA,CASSRQPGSGDEQFF,TGTGCCAGCAGCCGACAGCCGGGCTCAGGGGATGAGCAGTTCTTC
TRBV15,few,TRBJ1-2,NA,CATSRDSGGYTF,TGTGCCACCAGCAGAGATAGCGGTGGCTACACCTTC
TRBV7-2,many,TRBJ2-7,NA,CASASGIDYEQYF,TGTGCCAGCGCCTCAGGGATCGACTACGAGCAGTACTTC
TRBV20-1,many,TRBJ2-2,NA,CSARVAGNTGELFF,TGCAGTGCTAGAGTTGCAGGGAACACCGGGGAGCTGTTTTTT
TRBV5-1,many,TRBJ2-7,NA,CASSPGLAYEQYF,TGCGCCAGCAGCCCCGGACTTGCCTACGAGCAGTACTTC
TRBV7-2,many,TRBJ2-1,TRBD2,CASNPAPGLAGFNEQFF,TGTGCCAGCAATCCAGCCCCGGGACTAGCGGGGTTCAATGAGCAGTTCTTC
TRBV7-3,many,TRBJ2-1,TRBD2,CASSERGVAEQFF,TGTGCCAGCTCTGAGCGGGGGGTTGCTGAGCAGTTCTTC
TRBV6-1,few,TRBJ2-7,NA,CASRPNPAPGPPYEQYF,TGTGCCAGCAGACCAAACCCTGCACCGGGACCGCCCTACGAGCAGTACTTC
TRBV7-2,many,TRBJ2-5,NA,CASSARQVWETQYF,TGTGCCAGCAGCGCCAGACAGGTTTGGGAGACCCAGTACTTC
TRBV7-9,few,TRBJ1-1,NA,CASSLEGSAFF,TGTGCCAGCAGCTTAGAGGGGTCCGCTTTCTTT
TRBV5-1,many,TRBJ2-1,NA,CASSLEDSSYNEQFF,TGCGCCAGCAGCTTGGAGGATAGCTCCTACAATGAGCAGTTCTTC
TRBV7-2,many,TRBJ2-1,NA,CASSQSVMYSYNEQFF,TGTGCCAGCAGTCAATCGGTGATGTACTCCTACAATGAGCAGTTCTTC
TRBV5-6,NA,TRBJ2-3,NA,CASSQGITDTQYF,TGTGCCAGCAGCCAGGGGATCACAGATACGCAGTATTTT
TRBV20-1,NA,TRBJ2-2,TRBD1,CSARDLGTGATGELFF,TGCAGTGCTAGAGATCTTGGGACAGGGGCCACCGGGGAGCTGTTTTTT
TRBV7-3,NA,TRBJ2-1,TRBD1,CASGVSGQSHNEQFF,TGTGCCAGCGGCGTTTCGGGACAGTCTCACAATGAGCAGTTCTTC
TRBV28,many,TRBJ1-4,NA,CATTQAGLRPMKKLFF,TGTGCCACCACCCAGGCGGGATTACGACCCATGAAAAAACTGTTTTTT
TRBV11-2,NA,TRBJ2-5,NA,CASSKGGGGETQYF,TGTGCCAGCAGCAAAGGGGGGGGCGGAGAGACCCAGTACTTC
TRBV18,NA,TRBJ1-4,NA,CASSRERALGEKLFF,TGTGCCAGCTCACGGGAAAGGGCCCTGGGTGAAAAACTGTTTTTT
TRBV24-1,many,TRBJ2-5,NA,CATSPQGGGGETQYF,TGTGCCACCAGTCCCCAGGGGGGGGGCGGGGAGACCCAGTACTTC
TRBV7-8,many,TRBJ2-3,NA,CATTGVDWRSTQYF,TGTGCGACCACCGGGGTGGACTGGCGCAGTACGCAGTATTTT
TRBV7-9,many,TRBJ1-6,NA,CASSPGVNSPLHF,TGTGCCAGCAGCCCGGGAGTGAATTCACCCCTCCACTTT
TRBV30,NA,TRBJ1-4,NA,CAWSPTQGGWTNEKLFF,TGTGCCTGGAGTCCTACGCAGGGAGGTTGGACTAATGAAAAACTGTTTTTT
TRBV13,few,TRBJ2-7,TRBD1,CASSSPDRGWDEQYF,TGTGCCAGCAGCAGCCCGGACAGGGGTTGGGACGAGCAGTACTTC
TRBV18,many,TRBJ2-3,NA,CASSPRRAGLDTQYF,TGTGCCAGCTCACCAAGGAGGGCAGGGTTGGATACGCAGTATTTT
TRBV6-1,many,TRBJ1-1,NA,CASSALRNTEAFF,TGTGCCAGCAGTGCTCTCCGGAACACTGAAGCTTTCTTT
TRBV7-8,many,TRBJ1-1,TRBD1,CASSLASWDRASKDTEAFF,TGTGCCAGCAGCTTAGCGAGTTGGGACAGGGCGAGCAAGGACACTGAAGCTTTCTTT
TRBV5-1,many,TRBJ2-7,NA,CASSLQTGGFYEQYF,TGCGCCAGCAGCTTGCAGACCGGGGGTTTCTACGAGCAGTACTTC
TRBV20-1,few,TRBJ2-3,NA,CSVSPSTDTQYF,TGCAGTGTCTCCCCTAGCACAGATACGCAGTATTTT
TRBV18,many,TRBJ1-1,NA,CASSRSTSGGGFNTEAFF,TGTGCCAGCTCGCGCAGTACCTCAGGTGGCGGTTTCAACACTGAAGCTTTCTTT
TRBV28,many,TRBJ2-2,NA,CASSGGQRTRELFF,TGTGCCAGCAGCGGGGGACAGAGAACCCGGGAGCTGTTTTTT
TRBV6-2/TRBV6-3,many,TRBJ1-1,NA,CASRQHRVGNTEAFF,TGTGCCAGCAGACAGCACAGGGTTGGGAACACTGAAGCTTTCTTT
TRBV5-1,many,TRBJ2-1,NA,CASSLGESYNEQFF,TGCGCCAGCAGCTTGGGCGAGTCCTACAATGAGCAGTTCTTC
TRBV9,once,TRBJ2-2,NA,CASGGTTGELFF,TGTGCCAGCGGGGGGACCACCGGGGAGCTGTTTTTT
TRBV7-9,many,TRBJ1-4,NA,CASSSRHGTWEKLFF,TGTGCCAGCAGCTCGAGACATGGTACCTGGGAAAAACTGTTTTTT
TRBV30,NA,TRBJ2-2,NA,CAWRLGPTGELFF,TGTGCCTGGAGGCTGGGGCCCACCGGGGAGCTGTTTTTT
TRBV6-4,NA,TRBJ1-3,NA,CASSYSGPDPGNTIYF,TGTGCCAGCAGTTACTCAGGGCCAGACCCTGGAAACACCATATATTTT
TRBV6-2/TRBV6-3,many,TRBJ1-2,NA,CASTKGQNGYTF,TGTGCCAGCACTAAAGGGCAGAATGGCTACACCTTC
TRBV7-6,many,TRBJ1-1,NA,CASSTTAGEINTEAFF,TGTGCCAGCAGCACGACGGCGGGGGAAATCAACACTGAAGCTTTCTTT
TRBV7-9,many,TRBJ2-3,NA,CASSLARGRADTQYF,TGTGCCAGCAGCTTAGCGAGAGGGCGGGCAGATACGCAGTATTTT